Given below is one T cell receptor (beta chain) in context. Its antigen is unidentified. The ends were cut back, 0 bases at V and 0 bases at J, with 4 bases in the middle. Germline V gives CDR1 SGHRS, CDR2 YFSETQ. This CDR3 contains 14 residues. These data come from a study of cytomegalovirus exposure and HLA in healthy donors. The PCR used 60 Vbeta and 13 Jbeta primers. Clones were sequenced by immunoSEQ multiplex PCR, and TCRdb holds only the in-frame ones, with some missing. The sample holds fewer than 110,000 clones, roughly 82% seen once. Overall study findings and caveats: Most likely, a cluster of highly shared sequence variants arose as a sequencing artifact.

Donors in the study were healthy people who gave bone marrow. V gene TRBV5-1 combines with J gene TRBJ2-1, with D unclear. Sequenced: PBMCs. The source is a man under 40 in good health and CMV-seropositive. CDR3 DNA: TGCGCCAGCAGCTTGGCCAGCTCCTACAATGAGCAGTTCTTC. This sequence encodes CASSLASSYNEQFF.